What follows are 26 T cell receptor beta chains derived from one specimen sequenced in a study of blood T cell repertoires in COVID-19 (TCRdb year 2020). Library generation was performed with the immunoSEQ multiplex PCR assay. As stored in TCRdb, this immuneACCESS dataset retains in-frame rearrangements with V and J assigned. A fraction of the clones does not appear; measured against another copy, unresolved V genes explain less than half of the discrepancy, and the remainder lacks a known reason. In all, the sample holds around 400,000 clones, and over 75% of those were seen once. The ten largest clonotypes hold around 9.3% of the sample. Sequenced sample: peripheral blood. The receptors were sampled from a woman in her thirties with COVID-19, enrolled during active disease.

This clone was detected only once. J is TRBJ2-7 and V is TRBV7-2; TRBD1 matches 10 bases. V lost 5 bases, J lost 5 bases, and 9 bases stayed unmatched. This CDR3 spans 15 amino acids. Germline V gene lookup returns CDR1 SGHTA and CDR2 FQGNSA. This chain's CDR3 is CASSSEGQGLHEQYF. The CDR3 bases are TGTGCCAGCAGCAGTGAGGGACAGGGGTTACACGAGCAGTACTTC. Full variable domain (outside the CDR3, taken from reference TRBV7-2 and TRBJ2-7): GAGVSQSPSNKVTEKGKDVELRCDPISGHTALYWYRQSLGQGLEFLIYFQGNSAPDKSGLPSDRFSAERTGGSVSTLTIQRTQQEDSAVYLCASSSEGQGLHEQYFGPGTRLTVT.

The V call is TRBV25-1, the J call TRBJ2-7; TRBD1 aligns across 7 bases. Germline CDR1 and CDR2: MGHDK and SYGVNS. The V gene end was trimmed by 4 bases and the J gene end by 0 bases; junction bases not matched to a gene: 9. The CDR3 length is 16 residues. CDR3 in DNA: TGTGCCAGCAGTGCCCTGACAGGGACAGTCTCCTACGAGCAGTACTTC. Protein: CASSALTGTVSYEQYF.

The chain couples TRBV9 to TRBJ2-3; 10 bases match TRBD2. The V gene end was trimmed by 0 bases and the J gene end by 8 bases; junction bases not matched to a gene: 3. Germline V gene data show CDR1 as SGDLS and CDR2 as YYNGEE. This CDR3 has 14 residues. For the CDR3, the DNA is TGTGCCAGCAGCGTAGCTAGCGGGAGAGGTACGCAGTATTTT. It codes for CASSVASGRGTQYF.

The chain is built from TRBV25-1 and TRBJ1-1, with a tentative D call TRBD1 (6 bases). The CDR3 sequence is 12 residues long. CDR1 MGHDK and CDR2 SYGVNS come from the germline V gene. V was shortened by 4 bases and J by 4 bases, with 7 bases between the two germline ends. The CDR3 DNA reads TGTGCCAGCAGTGGGGGGCCCACTGAAGCTTTCTTT. This codes for CASSGGPTEAFF.

The rearrangement uses TRBV20-1 and TRBJ1-1, with unresolved D. The V end lost 3 bases, the J end lost 1 base, and 3 bases lay between the germline ends. CDR1 DFQATT and CDR2 SNEGSKA come from the germline V gene (reference sequence). The CDR3 covers 11 residues. This CDR3 reads CSARANTEAFF. The CDR3 bases are TGCAGTGCTAGGGCGAACACTGAAGCTTTCTTT.

The chain recombines TRBV30 with TRBJ1-1; unclear D gene. Germline V gene lookup returns CDR1 GTSNPN and CDR2 SVGIG (reference sequence). The CDR3 spans 13 residues. V was trimmed by 4 bases and J by 6 bases, leaving 15 bases between them. CDR3 amino acids: CAWNRIGGAEAFF. The CDR3 DNA is TGTGCCTGGAACCGTATCGGCGGGGCTGAAGCTTTCTTT.

The chain combines TRBV19 with TRBJ2-3, with D maybe TRBD2 (6 bases). Trimming took 7 bases from V and 0 from J, leaving 11 bases between them. CDR3 length: 14 residues. Germline V gives CDR1 LNHDA, CDR2 SQIVND (reference sequence). The CDR3 protein is CASTPGLSTDTQYF. The CDR3 DNA reads as TGTGCCAGTACCCCGGGACTGAGCACAGATACGCAGTATTTT.

This clone is a singleton in its sample. The chain employs TRBV29-1 and TRBJ1-6; 7 nucleotides match TRBD1. The length of the CDR3 is 14 residues. Germline CDR1 reads SQVTM; CDR2 reads ANQGSEA. The V segment lost 4 bases and the J segment 5 bases; nucleotides outside the gene matches: 5. The CDR3 is CSVGTGVNNSPLHF. CDR3 in DNA: TGCAGCGTTGGGACAGGCGTAAATAATTCACCCCTCCACTTT.

The chain joins TRBV5-1 to TRBJ1-1; 9 nucleotides line up with TRBD1. The CDR3 runs 16 residues. V lost 3 bases to trimming and J lost 3 bases; unmatched junction nucleotides: 9. Germline V lookup: CDR1 SGHRS, CDR2 YFSETQ. CDR3 in amino acids: CASSSTGTGRDTEAFF. CDR3 bases: TGCGCCAGCAGCTCAACCGGGACAGGGAGGGACACTGAAGCTTTCTTT.

The chain joins TRBV14 to TRBJ2-3; D is unclear. This CDR3 is built from 13 residues. The germline V and J ends were trimmed by 2 bases and 0 bases, with 3 bases remaining between them. Germline loops: CDR1 SGHDN, CDR2 FVKESK. The DNA of the CDR3 is TGTGCCAGCAGCCAACTAAGCACAGATACGCAGTATTTT. Translated, it gives CASSQLSTDTQYF.

V gene TRBV6-2 or TRBV6-3 combines with J gene TRBJ2-6; TRBD1 is a possible D gene (6 bases). This CDR3 spans 18 amino acids. Germline values: CDR1 MNHEY, CDR2 SVGEGT. V was shortened by 6 bases and J by 3 bases, with 21 bases between the two germline ends. Written as DNA, the CDR3 is TGTGCCAGCAGCCCCCACAGGGCGGGCGTTGGTGGGGCCAACGTCCTGACTTTC. Protein: CASSPHRAGVGGANVLTF.

The V call is TRBV7-6, the J call TRBJ2-2; D ambiguous. Trimming pared 4 bases from V and 4 bases from J, leaving 4 bases between. The CDR3 sequence is 12 residues long. Germline V gene lookup returns CDR1 SGHVS and CDR2 FNYEAQ. The CDR3, as DNA: TGTGCCAGCAGCTACACCACCGGGGAGCTGTTTTTT. As protein: CASSYTTGELFF.

This clone was seen just once. J is TRBJ2-5 and V is TRBV18; no definite D call. V lost 6 bases to trimming and J lost 0 bases, with 8 bases between them. This CDR3 spans 13 amino acids. The germline V gene has CDR1 KGHSH and CDR2 LQKENI. The CDR3 sequence: CASSRHHQETQYF. CDR3 coding DNA: TGTGCCAGCTCCCGACACCACCAAGAGACCCAGTACTTC.

This CDR3 is CASSQGDTRYGYTF. CDR3 DNA: TGCGCCAGCAGCCAAGGGGACACTCGCTATGGCTACACCTTC. The J gene is TRBJ1-2, the V gene TRBV4-3; the D gene is possibly TRBD1 (6 bases). V was shortened by 1 base and J by 4 bases, with 10 bases between the two germline ends. CDR1 and CDR2 from the germline V gene are LGHNA and YSLEER. This CDR3 contains 14 residues.

This clone was observed a few times. This chain uses TRBV5-1 with TRBJ1-1; D remains ambiguous. The V gene lost 2 bases and the J gene lost 0 bases, with 5 bases spanning the gap. CDR3 length equals 13 residues. Germline V gene sequence: CDR1 SGHRS, CDR2 YFSETQ. The chain's CDR3 is CASSFLLNTEAFF. The CDR3 DNA follows: TGCGCCAGCAGCTTCCTGTTGAACACTGAAGCTTTCTTT.

CDR3 bases: TGTGCCAGCTCACCCCTGGCCAGTTACAATGAGCAGTTCTTC. It yields the protein CASSPLASYNEQFF. The V call is TRBV18, the J call TRBJ2-1; D remains unclear. This CDR3 has 14 amino acids. V was trimmed by 3 bases and J by 4 bases, leaving 10 bases between them. The germline V gene has CDR1 KGHSH and CDR2 LQKENI.

The chain has TRBV24-1 and TRBJ2-5; 10 nucleotides line up with TRBD2. After removal of 4 bases from V and 5 bases from J, the junction contained 12 bases not matched to a gene. The germline CDR1 and CDR2 sequences are KGHDR and SFDVKD. The CDR3 consists of 17 residues. The CDR3 region has the DNA TGTGCCACCAGTGACCCAGACCAGCGGGAGGGCGGTGAGACCCAGTACTTC. This translates into CATSDPDQREGGETQYF.

J is TRBJ1-1 and V is TRBV6-4; D possibly corresponds to TRBD1 (6 bases). Trimming removed 6 bases at V and 1 base at J, with 12 bases between. This CDR3 region has 14 residues. The germline CDR1 and CDR2 sequences are MRHNA and SNTAGT. CDR3 in DNA: TGTGCCAGCAGACCCGGACAGACGAACACTGAAGCTTTCTTT. Translating gives CASRPGQTNTEAFF.

The chain joins TRBV10-3 to TRBJ2-7; 8 positions agree with TRBD2. CDR3 length: 11 residues. J lost 5 bases, V lost 10 bases, and 4 bases had no gene match. Germline V lookup: CDR1 ENHRY, CDR2 SYGVKD. The CDR3 DNA reads as TGTGCCACCCACGGGGGGGACGAGCAGTACTTC. Translating gives CATHGGDEQYF.

The count of this clone is one. An end of the junction does not agree with germline; a read error may underlie this. The chain joins TRBV19 to TRBJ1-2; D is unclear. The CDR3 has 11 residues. In germline, CDR1 is LNHDA, CDR2 SQIVND (reference sequence). Here the CDR3 reads CASSRAGASAF. In DNA form, the CDR3 reads TGTGCCAGTAGTCGGGCGGGCGCGAGCGCCTTC.

The J gene is TRBJ2-2, the V gene TRBV3-1 (or the pseudogene TRBV3-2), with 10 bases fitting TRBD1. J was trimmed by 6 bases and V by 4 bases; bases with no gene match: 8. CDR3 length: 16 residues. In germline, CDR1 is LGHDT, CDR2 YNNKEL (reference sequence). CDR3 sequence (DNA): TGTGCCAGCAGCCCCCCGGGACAGGGGCCCTCCGGGGAGCTGTTTTTT. This codes for CASSPPGQGPSGELFF.

The chain uses TRBV6-4 and TRBJ1-5, with D unresolved. CDR1 and CDR2 (germline): MRHNA, SNTAGT. The CDR3 covers 13 residues. Deletions cut 4 bases from V and 9 bases from J, with 13 bases between. In DNA, the CDR3 is TGTGCCAGCAGTGCTCGGGAGGCAGGGCCCCAGCATTTT. Its translation is CASSAREAGPQHF.

V gene TRBV4-2 combines with J gene TRBJ1-1, with 9 bases matching TRBD1. Germline V lookup: CDR1 LGHNA, CDR2 YNFKEQ. V lost 5 bases to trimming and J lost 4 bases; unmatched junction nucleotides: 5. This CDR3 is built from 14 residues. The CDR3 nucleotides read TGTGCCAGCAGCACGACAGGGGGGGGCACTGAAGCTTTCTTT. It specifies CASSTTGGGTEAFF.

With respect to this clone: The same CDR3 is also encoded by other DNA sequences in this sample. V gene TRBV6-5 combines with J gene TRBJ1-2; D perhaps matches TRBD1 (5 bases). Deletions cut 5 bases from V and 4 bases from J, with 5 bases between. CDR3 length: 11 residues. The germline gives CDR1 MNHEY, CDR2 SVGAGI. The CDR3 bases are TGTGCCAGCAGTCAGGGCTATGGCTACACCTTC. Protein sequence: CASSQGYGYTF.

This clone was seen a handful of times. The rearrangement uses TRBV9 and TRBJ2-2, with D possibly TRBD2 on 6 matching bases. Germline CDR1 is SGDLS and CDR2 is YYNGEE. Trimming cost V 0 bases and J 4 bases, with 13 bases left between them. The CDR3 totals 16 residues. This CDR3 is CASSVVVGAGTGELFF. In DNA form, the CDR3 reads TGTGCCAGCAGCGTAGTAGTGGGAGCGGGCACCGGGGAGCTGTTTTTT.

The chain carries TRBV9 and TRBJ1-4; D uncertain. V lost 2 bases to trimming and J lost 6 bases, with 11 bases between them. This CDR3 contains 14 residues. Germline CDR1 reads SGDLS; CDR2 reads YYNGEE. For the CDR3, the DNA is TGTGCCAGCAGCGTCTCAGGTCTGGATGAAAAACTGTTTTTT. Protein product: CASSVSGLDEKLFF.